These 18 T cell receptor beta chains originate from one sample sequenced in a study of blood T cell repertoires in COVID-19. Method: immunoSEQ multiplex PCR; TCRdb's copy keeps in-frame clones and lacks some. This sample has 140,000 to 150,000 clones, with roughly 90% found just once. The sequenced material came from PBMCs or T cells enriched from blood (not recorded which). The receptors stem from a woman in her 40s who had been exposed to COVID-19.

This rearrangement joins TRBV6-1 to TRBJ1-1; the match to TRBD1 covers 11 bases. This CDR3 has 17 residues. From germline, CDR1 is MNHNS and CDR2 SASEGT. With V trimmed by 3 bases and J by 0 bases, 6 bases remained unmatched. CDR3 nucleotide sequence: TGTGCCAGCAGTGATGAGTGGACAGGGGGCTTGAACACTGAAGCTTTCTTT. This encodes CASSDEWTGGLNTEAFF.

This rearrangement joins TRBV11-3 to TRBJ1-3, with 7 nucleotides matching TRBD1. The CDR3 consists of 17 residues. V lost 1 base, J lost 2 bases, and 8 bases stayed unmatched. Germline loops: CDR1 SGHNT, CDR2 YENEEA. The DNA of the CDR3 is TGTGCCAGCAGCTTAGGAGGGGGCGATAAAGCTGGAAACACCATATATTTT. Translating gives CASSLGGGDKAGNTIYF.

CDR3 nucleotide sequence: TGTGCCAGCAGCTCCCGACCCTTAGACAGCCAGACTGAAGCTTTCTTT. The encoded protein is CASSSRPLDSQTEAFF. The chain carries TRBV7-6 and TRBJ1-1, with D possibly matching TRBD1 (5 bases). The CDR3 length is 16 residues. V was shortened by 4 bases and J by 5 bases, with 20 bases between the two germline ends. Germline V gene data show CDR1 as SGHVS and CDR2 as FNYEAQ.

The CDR3 nucleotides read TGTGCCAGCAGTTACTCGACTAGCGGAGGGACGCTAGAGACCCAGTACTTC. It yields the protein CASSYSTSGGTLETQYF. The gene calls are TRBV6-2 or TRBV6-3 and TRBJ2-5, with TRBD2 matching over 9 bases. This CDR3 is built from 17 residues. Germline V gene sequence: CDR1 MNHEY, CDR2 SVGEGT. Trimming at V came to 0 bases and at J to 4 bases, leaving 9 bases not matched to a gene.

The rearrangement uses TRBV11-2 and TRBJ2-5; 12 nucleotides match TRBD2. Trimming at V came to 5 bases and at J to 1 base, leaving 11 bases not matched to a gene. The germline CDR1 and CDR2 sequences are SGHAT and FQNNGV. The CDR3 spans 18 residues. The CDR3 DNA is TGTGCCAGCAGCGGAAGACTAGCGGGAGTCGGGAGCCAAGAGACCCAGTACTTC. Its translation: CASSGRLAGVGSQETQYF.

The V and J genes are TRBV19 and TRBJ2-3, with 7 bases identical to TRBD2. Trimming cost V 7 bases and J 5 bases; bases outside gene matches: 3. Germline-derived CDR1 and CDR2 are LNHDA and SQIVND (reference sequence). The CDR3 has 12 residues. The CDR3 DNA sequence: TGTGCCAGTAACCCGGGAGGAGATACGCAGTATTTT. It codes for CASNPGGDTQYF.

This chain joins TRBV11-2 and TRBJ2-1, with 14 bases that match TRBD2. There are 17 residues in the CDR3. Germline lookup yields CDR1 SGHAT and CDR2 FQNNGV. The V and J ends lost 4 bases and 8 bases, in that order; junction bases with no gene match: 10. CDR3 in DNA: TGTGCCAGCAGCTCATCCGGGACTAGCGGGAGCTGGGATGAGCAGTTCTTC. It is translated as CASSSSGTSGSWDEQFF.

As for this clone: Other DNA sequences in this specimen translate into the identical CDR3. This sequence joins TRBV3-1 (or the pseudogene TRBV3-2) and TRBJ1-2, with D unclear. V was pared by 1 base and J by 7 bases, with 7 bases between. The CDR3 covers 12 residues. CDR1 LGHDT and CDR2 YNNKEL come from the germline V gene (reference sequence). The CDR3 protein is CASSQVGGGYTF. The DNA for the CDR3 is TGTGCCAGCAGCCAAGTCGGTGGTGGCTACACCTTC.

The chain uses TRBV6-5 and TRBJ2-5; a weak D match, TRBD2 (7 bases). With 7 bases removed from V and 3 bases from J, the gap between germline ends came to 12 bases. The CDR3 runs to 13 residues. Germline V gene data show CDR1 as MNHEY and CDR2 as SVGAGI. CDR3: CASTQGREETQYF. The CDR3, as DNA: TGTGCCAGCACGCAGGGGAGGGAAGAGACCCAGTACTTC.

The count of this clone is one. This rearrangement joins TRBV6-5 to TRBJ1-3, with D possibly matching TRBD1 (5 bases). Germline V gene sequence: CDR1 MNHEY, CDR2 SVGAGI. The CDR3 is 15 residues long. With 4 bases removed from V and 5 bases from J, the gap between germline ends came to 15 bases. Here the CDR3 reads CASSLQGPVRNTIYF. The CDR3 DNA sequence: TGTGCCAGCAGTTTGCAGGGTCCGGTTAGAAACACCATATATTTT.

The rearrangement links TRBV25-1 to TRBJ1-2; D possibly corresponds to TRBD1 (6 bases). The CDR3 length is 14 residues. V lost 3 bases to trimming and J lost 8 bases, with 16 bases between them. Germline CDR1 reads MGHDK; CDR2 reads SYGVNS. The CDR3 spells CASSDFQGRVGYTF. The CDR3 DNA sequence: TGTGCCAGCAGTGATTTCCAGGGGAGGGTGGGCTACACCTTC.

V and J are TRBV7-7 and TRBJ2-5; 12 bases align to TRBD2. V shed 5 bases and J 0 bases; nucleotides not matched to a gene: 10. This CDR3 has 18 residues. The V gene's germline CDR1 is SSHAT and CDR2 FNYEAQ (reference sequence). The CDR3, as DNA: TGTGCCAGCAGCCTCCAACTAGCGGGAGGACCCAACCAAGAGACCCAGTACTTC. Its translation is CASSLQLAGGPNQETQYF.

The chain has TRBV28 and TRBJ1-1; the D gene is possibly TRBD1 (6 bases). Germline V gives CDR1 MDHEN, CDR2 SYDVKM. Trimming took 6 bases from V and 5 from J, leaving 22 bases between them. There are 16 residues in the CDR3. CDR3: CASSSGGSQGWTEAFF. As DNA, the CDR3 is TGTGCCAGCAGCTCGGGGGGCAGCCAGGGGTGGACTGAAGCTTTCTTT.

This clone was counted between two and nine times. This chain joins TRBV10-2 and TRBJ1-4; D gene uncertain. Per the germline V gene, CDR1 is WSHSY and CDR2 is SAAADI. V shed 8 bases and J shed 8 bases, with 18 bases lying between them. There are 14 residues in the CDR3. CDR3: CASHNEVAGEKLFF. CDR3 bases: TGCGCCAGCCACAATGAGGTAGCTGGGGAAAAACTGTTTTTT.

This chain connects TRBV27 to TRBJ2-1; TRBD1 aligns across 8 bases. Looked up from germline, CDR1 is MNHEY and CDR2 is SMNVEV (reference sequence). Trimming cost V 4 bases and J 9 bases; bases outside gene matches: 14. CDR3 length: 16 residues. CDR3 in amino acids: CASSSFTGTGNGEQFF. The CDR3 DNA reads TGTGCCAGCAGTTCCTTTACCGGGACAGGCAATGGTGAGCAGTTCTTC.

The rearrangement links TRBV21-1 to TRBJ2-7; the D segment call TRBD2 is taken from the table without a DNA check. TRBV21-1 is annotated as a pseudogene. The CDR3 contains 15 residues. The CDR3 DNA reads TGTGCCAGCAGCCCTCCGTACGGGGGGATCCTGGAGCAGTACTTC. It is translated as CASSPPYGGILEQYF.

J is TRBJ2-7 and V is TRBV5-1; 7 bases match TRBD1. CDR3 length: 13 residues. The junction had 5 bases not matched to a gene; V was cut back by 4 bases and J by 4 bases. Germline V gene lookup returns CDR1 SGHRS and CDR2 YFSETQ. CDR3 nucleotide sequence: TGCGCCAGCAGCCTAGGACAGGTGTACGAGCAGTACTTC. Its protein is CASSLGQVYEQYF.

This clone was recorded a few times. The chain uses TRBV6-1 and TRBJ1-6; D might be TRBD1 (5 bases). V was clipped by 4 bases and J by 0 bases, with 16 bases between them. Germline CDR1 and CDR2: MNHNS and SASEGT. This CDR3 has 18 residues. The CDR3 DNA sequence: TGTGCCAGCAGTGGAAGACAGCCCCTGAGCTCCTATAATTCACCCCTCCACTTT. Translated, it gives CASSGRQPLSSYNSPLHF.